This record covers a single T cell receptor (beta chain). The antigen is unknown. Libraries were prepared by immunoSEQ multiplex PCR; TCRdb keeps only in-frame clonotypes and omits some of them. The sample consists of about 110,000 clones, about 90% of them appearing once. Germline values: CDR1 MDHEN, CDR2 SYDVKM. CDR3 length: 14 residues. Trimming removed 1 base at V and 0 bases at J, with 7 bases between. These data are taken from a study of T cell responses to AZD1222 COVID-19 vaccine. Notes on the study in general: It was only after the peak T cell response that any repertoires were sampled. Across spike, vaccine-associated CD4 TCRs were found, dominant at 160-218 and 743-854. Clonal diversity may have been underestimated, and the donors were mostly white British, with more females than males.

The receptor's source is an adult in good health. The input for sequencing was peripheral blood, taken on day 0 of AZD1222 vaccination. V and J are TRBV28 and TRBJ2-7; the D gene is possibly TRBD2 (6 bases). The CDR3 sequence: CASSLYGSSYEQYF. The CDR3 coding sequence is TGTGCCAGCAGTTTATACGGGAGCTCCTACGAGCAGTACTTC. Full variable domain (outside the CDR3, taken from reference TRBV28 and TRBJ2-7): DVKVTQSSRYLVKRTGEKVFLECVQDMDHENMFWYRQDPGLGLRLIYFSYDVKMKEKGDIPEGYSVSREKKERFSLILESASTNQTSMYLCASSLYGSSYEQYFGPGTRLTVT.